This is a list of T cell receptor beta chains from one sample in a study of cytomegalovirus exposure and HLA in healthy donors. Clones were sequenced by immunoSEQ multiplex PCR, and TCRdb holds only the in-frame ones, with some missing. Of roughly 120,000 clones in the sample, around nine tenths were seen once. The sequencing sample was made of PBMCs. The receptors here all came from a man aged 18 to 30 in good health and CMV-seropositive. Each CDR3 is given with its conserved first and last residue. D genes are given only for firm matches. Some rows have no size entry. The others give once, few or many, or a class for an expanded clone.

D gene,J gene,clone size,V gene,CDR3 protein,CDR3 DNA
TRBD1,TRBJ2-3,.,TRBV6-4,CASSAGTGGADTQYF,TGTGCCAGCAGTGCCGGGACAGGGGGCGCAGATACGCAGTATTTT
TRBD1,TRBJ1-5,.,TRBV4-1,CASSMNRGSNQPQHF,TGCGCCAGCAGTATGAACAGGGGATCAAATCAGCCCCAGCATTTT
.,TRBJ1-2,.,TRBV7-9,CASTPPGGNYGYTF,TGTGCCAGCACCCCCCCGGGGGGAAACTATGGCTACACCTTC
TRBD2,TRBJ2-5,.,TRBV7-2,CASSSVAGGYQETQYF,TGTGCCAGCAGCTCGGTAGCGGGGGGCTATCAAGAGACCCAGTACTTC
TRBD1,TRBJ1-1,once,TRBV5-4,CASSPDRGGDTEAFF,TGTGCCAGCAGCCCGGACAGGGGAGGAGACACTGAAGCTTTCTTT
TRBD1,TRBJ2-5,.,TRBV29-1,CSVGTGGETQYF,TGCAGCGTTGGGACAGGGGGAGAGACCCAGTACTTC
TRBD1,TRBJ2-7,.,TRBV19,CASSLRDRRLGSYEQYF,TGTGCCAGTAGTCTCCGGGACAGGAGGTTGGGATCCTACGAGCAGTACTTC
TRBD1,TRBJ1-4,.,TRBV6-1,CASRHRGRDEKLFF,TGTGCCAGCAGGCACAGGGGGCGAGATGAAAAACTGTTTTTT
.,TRBJ1-6,few,TRBV27,CASTGTGSISPLHF,TGTGCCAGCACTGGAACAGGGTCGATCTCACCCCTCCACTTT
.,TRBJ2-5,.,TRBV11-2,CASSLVDSPGETQYF,TGTGCCAGCAGCTTAGTAGACAGCCCAGGAGAGACCCAGTACTTC
TRBD1,TRBJ1-4,.,TRBV11-2,CASSLVQPGQINEKLFF,TGTGCCAGCAGCTTAGTTCAACCGGGACAGATTAATGAAAAACTGTTTTTT
TRBD1,TRBJ1-1,.,TRBV7-7,CASSLRQGTEAFF,TGTGCCAGCAGTCTAAGACAGGGCACTGAAGCTTTCTTT
TRBD1,TRBJ1-1,.,TRBV4-1,CASRTTGTNTEAFF,TGCGCCAGCAGGACGACAGGGACGAACACTGAAGCTTTCTTT
.,TRBJ1-1,.,TRBV4-1,CASSQRSGGDTEAFF,TGCGCCAGCAGCCAAAGGTCCGGGGGAGACACTGAAGCTTTCTTT
.,TRBJ2-4,.,TRBV19,CASSIRPGSVNIQYF,TGTGCCAGTAGTATACGTCCAGGGTCGGTAAACATTCAGTACTTC
.,TRBJ1-1,.,TRBV7-6,CASSLQGQGTEAFF,TGTGCCAGCAGCTTACAGGGGCAAGGTACTGAAGCTTTCTTT
.,TRBJ1-2,.,TRBV19,CASSIDRTDYGYTF,TGTGCCAGTAGTATAGATCGTACGGACTATGGCTACACCTTC
TRBD1,TRBJ1-4,.,TRBV14,CASSPQPQDRNLNEKLFF,TGTGCCAGCAGCCCCCAACCGCAGGACAGGAACTTAAATGAAAAACTGTTTTTT
.,TRBJ2-2,.,TRBV18,CASSTLDSPTGELFF,TGTGCCAGCTCAACTCTGGACAGTCCTACCGGGGAGCTGTTTTTT
.,TRBJ2-1,.,TRBV28,CASTSEGVRWEQFF,TGTGCCAGCACCTCTGAGGGGGTACGATGGGAGCAGTTCTTC
TRBD2,TRBJ2-7,.,TRBV4-2,CASSHGAGASEQYF,TGTGCCAGCAGCCATGGAGCGGGGGCGTCCGAGCAGTACTTC
.,TRBJ2-2,.,TRBV5-1,CASSLKDSGRELFF,TGCGCCAGCAGCTTGAAGGACAGCGGTAGGGAGCTGTTTTTT
TRBD2,TRBJ2-3,.,TRBV4-1,CASRWRLAERTDTQYF,TGCGCCAGCCGTTGGAGACTAGCGGAGCGCACAGATACGCAGTATTTT
.,TRBJ1-5,.,TRBV14,CASSLTGSPQHF,TGTGCCAGCAGTCTCACAGGGTCGCCCCAGCATTTT
TRBD1,TRBJ2-2,.,TRBV5-5,CASSLTRDRSTGELFF,TGTGCCAGCAGCTTGACTCGGGACAGATCTACCGGGGAGCTGTTTTTT
.,TRBJ1-2,once,TRBV29-1,CSVVQGYGYTF,TGCAGCGTTGTACAGGGTTATGGCTACACCTTC
TRBD1,TRBJ2-7,.,TRBV5-4,CASSFGTGSYEQYF,TGTGCCAGCAGCTTTGGGACAGGATCCTACGAGCAGTACTTC
TRBD1,TRBJ2-5,.,TRBV7-7,CASSLRQGETQYF,TGTGCCAGCAGCTTACGACAGGGGGAGACCCAGTACTTC
.,TRBJ2-2,.,TRBV29-1,CSVPLGTGELFF,TGCAGCGTCCCCCTCGGGACCGGGGAGCTGTTTTTT
.,TRBJ1-4,once,TRBV27,CASRTNSGTLEKLFF,TGTGCCAGCAGGACAAATTCCGGGACACTTGAAAAACTGTTTTTT
TRBD2,TRBJ2-1,once,TRBV6-1,CASTDWGLAVEQFF,TGTGCCAGCACCGATTGGGGACTAGCGGTTGAGCAGTTCTTC
TRBD2,TRBJ2-1,.,TRBV19,CASSLAGGLGEQFF,TGTGCCAGTAGTCTAGCGGGGGGGTTAGGTGAGCAGTTCTTC
.,TRBJ2-7,few,TRBV11-3,CASSLYLANRYEQYF,TGTGCCAGCAGCTTATATTTAGCGAACCGCTACGAGCAGTACTTC
.,TRBJ2-7,.,TRBV4-1,CASSPDYSSYEQYF,TGCGCCAGCAGCCCTGACTATTCCTCCTACGAGCAGTACTTC
.,TRBJ1-1,.,TRBV5-1,CASSLDRANTEAFF,TGCGCCAGCAGCTTGGACAGGGCGAACACTGAAGCTTTCTTT
.,TRBJ2-7,.,TRBV27,CASSSTGTYEQYF,TGTGCCAGCAGTTCCACCGGGACATACGAGCAGTACTTC
.,TRBJ1-6,.,TRBV19,CASSIEGYNSPLHF,TGTGCCAGTAGTATCGAGGGCTATAATTCACCCCTCCACTTT
.,TRBJ2-7,.,TRBV28,CASSFSGIEQYF,TGTGCCAGCAGTTTCTCAGGGATCGAGCAGTACTTC
.,TRBJ2-2,.,TRBV19,CASDNWNTGELFF,TGTGCCAGTGACAATTGGAACACCGGGGAGCTGTTTTTT
.,TRBJ1-1,.,TRBV28,CASSPNTEAFF,TGTGCCAGCAGCCCAAACACTGAAGCTTTCTTT
TRBD1,TRBJ2-3,.,TRBV7-2,CASSLETGARVTDTQYF,TGTGCCAGCAGCTTGGAGACAGGGGCCAGGGTGACAGATACGCAGTATTTT
.,TRBJ1-2,.,TRBV21-1,CARTVRDYGYTF,TGTGCCAGGACAGTTAGGGACTATGGCTACACCTTC
TRBD1,TRBJ1-2,.,TRBV7-2,CASSPGTANYGYTF,TGTGCCAGCAGCCCTGGGACAGCAAACTATGGCTACACCTTC
TRBD2,TRBJ2-7,.,TRBV28,CASSFPLAGGDPLEQYF,TGTGCCAGCAGTTTCCCTCTAGCGGGGGGCGACCCCCTGGAGCAGTACTTC